This passage covers 6 T cell receptor beta chains from one sample sequenced in a study of radiotherapy plus CTLA-4 blockade in lung cancer. The method was immunoSEQ multiplex PCR; TCRdb's version includes in-frame clones alone and lacks a portion of them. This sample has about 88,000 clones; approximately 79% occur once, and the top ten carry roughly an eighth. This specimen consisted of peripheral blood, obtained from a patient treated with radiotherapy plus ipilimumab. These receptors originate from a human donor with non-small cell lung cancer that progressed on radiotherapy plus ipilimumab.

For the CDR3, the DNA is TGCGCCAGCAGCCATAGGACTAGCGGGAGCGTTTTGGAGAACACAGATACGCAGTATTTT. This encodes CASSHRTSGSVLENTDTQYF. The rearrangement uses TRBV5-1 and TRBJ2-3; 13 bases fit TRBD2. J was trimmed by 2 bases and V by 4 bases; bases with no gene match: 16. The CDR3 consists of 20 residues. CDR1 is SGHRS, CDR2 YFSETQ, per germline.

Here the CDR3 reads CASSYGMAGVADTQYF. The CDR3 region has the DNA TGTGCCAGCAGTTACGGGATGGCGGGAGTGGCAGATACGCAGTATTTT. The chain recombines TRBV6-6 with TRBJ2-3; TRBD2 aligns across 7 bases. Germline V gene sequence: CDR1 MNHNY, CDR2 SVGAGI (reference sequence). Trimming took 2 bases from V and 4 from J; bases not matched to a gene: 9. The CDR3 length is 16 residues.

This rearrangement joins TRBV2 to TRBJ2-5; D is perhaps TRBD2 (6 bases). CDR1 is SNHLY, CDR2 FYNNEI, per germline. Trimming removed 8 bases from V and 5 bases from J, with 21 bases in between. The CDR3 covers 15 residues. CDR3 sequence: CASSRRAGGGETQYF. The CDR3, as DNA: TGTGCCAGCTCGCGAAGGGCCGGTGGGGGGGAGACCCAGTACTTC.

CDR3: CAWTVGGTEAFF. The CDR3 DNA reads as TGTGCCTGGACAGTAGGGGGGACTGAAGCTTTCTTT. The genes are TRBV30 and TRBJ1-1; D is possibly TRBD1 (6 bases). Germline V gene sequence: CDR1 GTSNPN, CDR2 SVGIG (reference sequence). The CDR3 totals 12 residues. Trimming took off 4 bases at V and 5 bases at J, with 11 bases between the two ends.

This rearrangement joins TRBV10-3 to TRBJ1-2; maybe TRBD1 (5 bases). The CDR3 is 13 amino acids. Germline-derived CDR1 and CDR2 are ENHRY and SYGVKD. Deletions cut 5 bases from V and 5 bases from J, with 12 bases between. CDR3 residues: CAISSDSKYGYTF. In DNA, the CDR3 is TGTGCCATCAGTTCCGACAGCAAATATGGCTACACCTTC.

This clone showed up just a few times. The chain is built from TRBV19 and TRBJ1-2; TRBD1 matches at 9 bases. The CDR3 covers 15 residues. Per germline, CDR1 LNHDA and CDR2 SQIVND (reference sequence). The ends lost 5 bases at V and 4 bases at J; junction bases unmatched: 8. CDR3 sequence: CASSPDRGQAYGYTF. Written as DNA, the CDR3 is TGTGCCAGTAGTCCGGACAGGGGCCAAGCCTATGGCTACACCTTC.